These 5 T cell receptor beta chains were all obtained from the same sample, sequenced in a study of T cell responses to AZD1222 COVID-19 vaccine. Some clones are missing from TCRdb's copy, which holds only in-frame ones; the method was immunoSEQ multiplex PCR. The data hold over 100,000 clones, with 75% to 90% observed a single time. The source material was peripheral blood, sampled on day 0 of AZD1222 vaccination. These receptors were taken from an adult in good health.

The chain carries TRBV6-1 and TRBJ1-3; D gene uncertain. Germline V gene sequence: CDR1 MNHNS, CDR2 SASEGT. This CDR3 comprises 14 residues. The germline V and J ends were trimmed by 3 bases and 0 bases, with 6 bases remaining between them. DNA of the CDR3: TGTGCCAGCAGTGACCCAGACTCTGGAAACACCATATATTTT. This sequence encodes CASSDPDSGNTIYF.

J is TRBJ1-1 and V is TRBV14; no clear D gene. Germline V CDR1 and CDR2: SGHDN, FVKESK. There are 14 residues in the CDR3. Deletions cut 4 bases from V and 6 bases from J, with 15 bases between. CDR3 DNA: TGTGCCAGCAGCCCCAGTTATATCTTTTCTGAAGCTTTCTTT. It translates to CASSPSYIFSEAFF.

The CDR3 is CAISGGILRDTEAFF. In DNA, the CDR3 is TGTGCCATCAGTGGCGGGATTCTCAGGGACACTGAAGCTTTCTTT. The chain has TRBV10-3 and TRBJ1-1, with D possibly matching TRBD1 (5 bases). Germline V gives CDR1 ENHRY, CDR2 SYGVKD. V lost 4 bases, J lost 3 bases, and 15 bases lay in between. CDR3 length equals 15 residues.

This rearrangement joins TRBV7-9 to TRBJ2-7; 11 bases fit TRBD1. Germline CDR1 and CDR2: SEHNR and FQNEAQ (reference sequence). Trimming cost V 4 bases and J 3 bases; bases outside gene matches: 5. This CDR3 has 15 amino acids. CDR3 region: CASSYPDRGRYEQYF. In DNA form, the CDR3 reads TGTGCCAGCAGCTACCCGGACAGGGGGCGCTACGAGCAGTACTTC.

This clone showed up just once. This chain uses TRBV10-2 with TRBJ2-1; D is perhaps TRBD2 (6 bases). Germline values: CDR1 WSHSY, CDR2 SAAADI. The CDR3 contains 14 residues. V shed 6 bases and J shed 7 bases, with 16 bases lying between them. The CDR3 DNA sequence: TGCGCCAGCAGAGCGGGTCCCGTTGGGAATGAGCAGTTCTTC. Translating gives CASRAGPVGNEQFF.